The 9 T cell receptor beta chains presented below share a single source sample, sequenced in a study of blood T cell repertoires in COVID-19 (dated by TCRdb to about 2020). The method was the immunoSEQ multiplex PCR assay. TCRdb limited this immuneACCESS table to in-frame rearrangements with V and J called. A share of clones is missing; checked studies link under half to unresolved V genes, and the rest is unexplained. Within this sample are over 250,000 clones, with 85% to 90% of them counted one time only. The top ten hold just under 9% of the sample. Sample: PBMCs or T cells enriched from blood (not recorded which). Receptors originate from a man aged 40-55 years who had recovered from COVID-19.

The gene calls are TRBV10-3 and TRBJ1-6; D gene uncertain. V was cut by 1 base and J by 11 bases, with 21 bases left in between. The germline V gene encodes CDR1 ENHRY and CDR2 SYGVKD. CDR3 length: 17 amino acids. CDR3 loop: CAISELPREGAAAPLHF. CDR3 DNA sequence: TGTGCCATCAGTGAGTTACCCCGCGAAGGCGCGGCGGCACCCCTCCACTTT.

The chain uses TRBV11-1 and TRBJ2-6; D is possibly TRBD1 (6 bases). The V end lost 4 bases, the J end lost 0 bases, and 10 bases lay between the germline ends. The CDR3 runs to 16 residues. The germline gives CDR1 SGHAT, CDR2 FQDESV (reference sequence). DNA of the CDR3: TGTGCCAGCAGCTCGGTACAGGGCTCTGGGGCCAACGTCCTGACTTTC. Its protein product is CASSSVQGSGANVLTF.

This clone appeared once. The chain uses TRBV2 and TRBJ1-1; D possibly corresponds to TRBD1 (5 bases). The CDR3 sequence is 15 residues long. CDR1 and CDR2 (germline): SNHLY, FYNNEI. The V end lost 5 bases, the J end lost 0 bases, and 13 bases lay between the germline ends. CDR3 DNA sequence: TGTGCCAGCAGTCTCCAGGGTAACATGAACACTGAAGCTTTCTTT. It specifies CASSLQGNMNTEAFF.

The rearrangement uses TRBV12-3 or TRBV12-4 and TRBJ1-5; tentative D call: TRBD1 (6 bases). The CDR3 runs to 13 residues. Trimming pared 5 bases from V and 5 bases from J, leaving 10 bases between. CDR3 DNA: TGTGCCAGCAGTAGCAGGGGAGATCAGCCCCAGCATTTT. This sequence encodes CASSSRGDQPQHF.

The CDR3 coding sequence is TGTGCCAGCAGCTTGCTGGACAACTACAATGAGCAGTTCTTC. It is translated as CASSLLDNYNEQFF. The V gene is TRBV5-6, the J gene TRBJ2-1, with D tentatively TRBD1 (5 bases). Germline CDR1 reads SGHDT; CDR2 reads YYEEEE. Trimming took 1 base from V and 3 from J, leaving 8 bases between them. The CDR3 loop spans 14 amino acids.

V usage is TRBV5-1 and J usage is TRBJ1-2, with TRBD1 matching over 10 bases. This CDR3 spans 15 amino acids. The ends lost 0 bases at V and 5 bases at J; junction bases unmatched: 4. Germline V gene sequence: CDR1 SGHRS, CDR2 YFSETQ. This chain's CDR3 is CASSLGDRGPYGYTF. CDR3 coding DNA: TGCGCCAGCAGCTTGGGGGACAGGGGCCCGTATGGCTACACCTTC.

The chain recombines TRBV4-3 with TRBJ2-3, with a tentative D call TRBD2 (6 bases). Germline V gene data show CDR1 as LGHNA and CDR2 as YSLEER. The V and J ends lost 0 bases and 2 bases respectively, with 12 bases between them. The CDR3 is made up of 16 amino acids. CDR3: CASSQEKAGYTDTQYF. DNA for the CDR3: TGCGCCAGCAGCCAAGAAAAGGCGGGATACACAGATACGCAGTATTTT.

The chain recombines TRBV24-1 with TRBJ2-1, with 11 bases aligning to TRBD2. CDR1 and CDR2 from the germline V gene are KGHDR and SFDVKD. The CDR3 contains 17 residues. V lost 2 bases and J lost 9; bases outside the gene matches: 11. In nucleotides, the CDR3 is TGTGCCACCAGTGATTCTAATCCTAGCGGGAGGTATGGTGAGCAGTTCTTC. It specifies CATSDSNPSGRYGEQFF.

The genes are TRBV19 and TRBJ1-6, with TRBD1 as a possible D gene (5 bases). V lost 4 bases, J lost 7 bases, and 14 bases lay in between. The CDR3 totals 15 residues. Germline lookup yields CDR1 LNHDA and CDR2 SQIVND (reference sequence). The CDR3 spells CASSKFQGLNSPLHF. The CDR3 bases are TGTGCCAGTAGTAAGTTTCAGGGTTTGAATTCACCCCTCCACTTT.